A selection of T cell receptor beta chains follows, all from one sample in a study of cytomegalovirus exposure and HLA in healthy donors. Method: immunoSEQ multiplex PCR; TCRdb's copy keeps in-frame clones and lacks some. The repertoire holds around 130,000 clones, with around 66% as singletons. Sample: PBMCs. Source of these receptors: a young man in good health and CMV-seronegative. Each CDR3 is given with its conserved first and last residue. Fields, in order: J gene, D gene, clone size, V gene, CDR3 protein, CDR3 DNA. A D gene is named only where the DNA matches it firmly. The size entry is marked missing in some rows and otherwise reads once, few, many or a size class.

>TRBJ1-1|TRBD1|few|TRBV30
CAWRNTGGRRAFF
TGTGCCTGGAGGAATACAGGGGGCCGGCGGGCTTTCTTT
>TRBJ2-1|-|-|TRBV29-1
CSIAGAVVISYNEQFF
TGCAGCATTGCCGGAGCGGTTGTGATATCCTACAATGAGCAGTTCTTC
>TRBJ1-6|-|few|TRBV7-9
CASSPSDSVSRSPLHF
TGTGCCAGCAGCCCCTCCGACAGCGTCTCACGTTCACCCCTCCACTTT
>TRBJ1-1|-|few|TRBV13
CASSLGPRGLGGMNTEAFF
TGTGCCAGCAGCTTAGGCCCCCGGGGGTTAGGAGGAATGAACACTGAAGCTTTCTTT
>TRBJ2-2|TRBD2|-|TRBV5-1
CASSLTSGTNTGELFF
TGCGCCAGCAGCCTAACTAGCGGGACGAACACCGGGGAGCTGTTTTTT
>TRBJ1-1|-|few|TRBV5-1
CASSLDSQKNTEAFF
TGCGCCAGCAGCTTGGATAGCCAGAAGAACACTGAAGCTTTCTTT
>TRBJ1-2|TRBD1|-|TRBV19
CASSATGTGRTYGYTF
TGTGCCAGTAGTGCAACAGGGACAGGCCGAACCTATGGCTACACCTTC
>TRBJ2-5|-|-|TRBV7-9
CASSLGFTAGTQYF
TGTGCCAGCAGCCTGGGGTTTACAGCGGGGACCCAGTACTTC
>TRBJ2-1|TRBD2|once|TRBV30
CARSGVAGGIYNEQFF
TGTGCCCGGAGTGGGGTAGCGGGGGGGATTTACAATGAGCAGTTCTTC
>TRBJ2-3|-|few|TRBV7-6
CASQQRGTDTQYF
TGTGCCTCCCAGCAGCGGGGCACAGATACGCAGTATTTT
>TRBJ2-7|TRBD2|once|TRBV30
CAWSANQAGGLYEQYF
TGTGCCTGGAGCGCGAACCAAGCGGGGGGGCTTTACGAGCAGTACTTC
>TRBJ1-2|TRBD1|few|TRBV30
CAWEGAGTNYGYTF
TGTGCCTGGGAGGGGGCAGGGACTAACTATGGCTACACCTTC
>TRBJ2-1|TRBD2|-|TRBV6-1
CASSEALRGVLYNEQFF
TGTGCCAGCAGTGAAGCGTTGCGGGGGGTCCTCTACAATGAGCAGTTCTTC
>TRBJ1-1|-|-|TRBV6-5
CASSYRGLTEAFF
TGTGCCAGCAGTTATAGGGGTCTCACTGAAGCTTTCTTT
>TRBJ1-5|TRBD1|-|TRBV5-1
CASRPDRGGNQPQHF
TGCGCCAGCAGACCGGACAGGGGAGGCAATCAGCCCCAGCATTTT
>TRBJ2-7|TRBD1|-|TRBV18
CASSPGTGFYEQYF
TGTGCCAGCTCACCAGGGACAGGCTTTTACGAGCAGTACTTC
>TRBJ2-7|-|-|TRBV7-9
CASSTSSAPYEQYF
TGTGCCAGCAGCACCTCTAGCGCTCCCTACGAGCAGTACTTC
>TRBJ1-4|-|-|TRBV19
CASSLDTTNEKLFF
TGTGCCAGTAGTCTGGACACGACTAATGAAAAACTGTTTTTT
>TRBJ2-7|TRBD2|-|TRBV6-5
CASSYSGLERQQYF
TGTGCCAGCAGTTACTCGGGACTAGAAAGGCAGCAGTACTTC
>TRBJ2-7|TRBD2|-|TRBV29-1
CSVEGVAGPSYEQYF
TGCAGCGTTGAAGGAGTAGCGGGGCCCTCCTACGAGCAGTACTTC
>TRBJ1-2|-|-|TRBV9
CASSGWGQEDYGYTF
TGTGCCAGCAGCGGTTGGGGACAAGAGGACTATGGCTACACCTTC
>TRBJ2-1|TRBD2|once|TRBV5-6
CASSSTGGNEQFF
TGTGCCAGCAGCTCAACGGGGGGCAATGAGCAGTTCTTC
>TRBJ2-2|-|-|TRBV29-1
CSVAQINTGELFF
TGCAGCGTTGCACAGATTAACACCGGGGAGCTGTTTTTT
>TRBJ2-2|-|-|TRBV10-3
CAISSSGELFF
TGTGCCATCAGTTCCTCCGGGGAGCTGTTTTTT
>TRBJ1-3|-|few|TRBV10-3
CAISEYRQPGSGNTIYF
TGTGCCATCAGTGAGTACAGGCAGCCTGGATCTGGAAACACCATATATTTT
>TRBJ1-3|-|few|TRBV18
CASSPPYRSSGNTIYF
TGTGCCAGCTCACCACCCTACAGAAGCTCTGGAAACACCATATATTTT
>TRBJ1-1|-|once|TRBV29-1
CSVEMGQGAEAFF
TGCAGCGTTGAAATGGGCCAGGGTGCTGAAGCTTTCTTT